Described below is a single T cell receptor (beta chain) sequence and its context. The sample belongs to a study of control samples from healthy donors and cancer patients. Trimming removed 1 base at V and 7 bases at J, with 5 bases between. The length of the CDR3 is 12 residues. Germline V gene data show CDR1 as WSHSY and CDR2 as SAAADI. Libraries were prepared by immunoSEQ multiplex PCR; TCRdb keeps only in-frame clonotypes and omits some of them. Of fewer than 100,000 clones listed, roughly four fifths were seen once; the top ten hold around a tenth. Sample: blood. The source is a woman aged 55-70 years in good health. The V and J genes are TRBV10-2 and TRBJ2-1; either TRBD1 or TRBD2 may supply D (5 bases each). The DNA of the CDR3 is TGCGCCAGCAGTGAGTGGGGGAATGAGCAGTTCTTC. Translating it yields CASSEWGNEQFF.